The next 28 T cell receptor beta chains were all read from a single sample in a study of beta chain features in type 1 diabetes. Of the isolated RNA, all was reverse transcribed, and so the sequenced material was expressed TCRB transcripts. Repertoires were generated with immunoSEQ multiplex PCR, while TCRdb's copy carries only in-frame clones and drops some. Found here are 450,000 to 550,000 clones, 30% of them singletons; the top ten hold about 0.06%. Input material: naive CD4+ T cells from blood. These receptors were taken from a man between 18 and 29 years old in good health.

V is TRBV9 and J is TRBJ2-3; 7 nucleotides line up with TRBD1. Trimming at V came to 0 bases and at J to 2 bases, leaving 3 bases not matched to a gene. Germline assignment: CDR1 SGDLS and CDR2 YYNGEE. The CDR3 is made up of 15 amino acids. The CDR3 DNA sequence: TGTGCCAGCAGCGTAGCTGGGACAGCCACAGATACGCAGTATTTT. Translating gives CASSVAGTATDTQYF.

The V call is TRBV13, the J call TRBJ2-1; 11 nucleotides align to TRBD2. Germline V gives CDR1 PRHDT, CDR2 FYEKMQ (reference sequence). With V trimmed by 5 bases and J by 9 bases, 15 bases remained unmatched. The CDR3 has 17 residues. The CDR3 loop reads CASSLHLVAGGLREQFF. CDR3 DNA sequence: TGTGCCAGCAGCCTCCACCTAGTAGCGGGAGGGCTCCGTGAGCAGTTCTTC.

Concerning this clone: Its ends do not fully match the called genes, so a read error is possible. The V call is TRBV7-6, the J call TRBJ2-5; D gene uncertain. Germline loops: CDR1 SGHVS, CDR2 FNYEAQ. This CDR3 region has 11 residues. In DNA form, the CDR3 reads TGTGCCAGCAGCGCTAGGGCGATTAAGGACTTC. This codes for CASSARAIKDF.

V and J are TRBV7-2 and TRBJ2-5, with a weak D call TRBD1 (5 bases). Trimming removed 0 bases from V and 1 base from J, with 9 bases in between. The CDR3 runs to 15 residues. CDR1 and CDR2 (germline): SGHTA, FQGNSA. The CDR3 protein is CASSLASGIQETQYF. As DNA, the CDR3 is TGTGCCAGCAGCTTAGCTTCAGGGATCCAAGAGACCCAGTACTTC.

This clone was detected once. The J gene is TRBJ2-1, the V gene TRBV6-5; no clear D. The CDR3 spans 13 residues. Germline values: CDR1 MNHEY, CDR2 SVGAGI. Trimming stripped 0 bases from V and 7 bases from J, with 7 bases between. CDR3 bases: TGTGCCAGCAGTTACTCGTACATGAATGAGCAGTTCTTC. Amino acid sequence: CASSYSYMNEQFF.

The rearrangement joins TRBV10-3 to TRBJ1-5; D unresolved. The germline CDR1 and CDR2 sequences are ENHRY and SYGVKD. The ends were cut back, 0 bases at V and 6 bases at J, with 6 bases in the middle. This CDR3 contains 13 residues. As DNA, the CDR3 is TGTGCCATCAGTGAGTCGACGGGTCAGCCCCAGCATTTT. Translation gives CAISESTGQPQHF.

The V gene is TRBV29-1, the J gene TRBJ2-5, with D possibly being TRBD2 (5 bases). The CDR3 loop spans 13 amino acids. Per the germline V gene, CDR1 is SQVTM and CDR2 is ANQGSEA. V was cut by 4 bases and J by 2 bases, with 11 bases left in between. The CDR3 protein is CSVGGPAQETQYF. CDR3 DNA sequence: TGCAGCGTTGGAGGGCCTGCGCAAGAGACCCAGTACTTC.

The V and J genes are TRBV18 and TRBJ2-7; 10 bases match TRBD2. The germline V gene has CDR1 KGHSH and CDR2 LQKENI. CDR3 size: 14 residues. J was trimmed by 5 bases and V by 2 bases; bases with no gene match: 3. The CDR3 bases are TGTGCCAGCTCACCAGTAGCGGGAGGCAACGAGCAGTACTTC. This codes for CASSPVAGGNEQYF.

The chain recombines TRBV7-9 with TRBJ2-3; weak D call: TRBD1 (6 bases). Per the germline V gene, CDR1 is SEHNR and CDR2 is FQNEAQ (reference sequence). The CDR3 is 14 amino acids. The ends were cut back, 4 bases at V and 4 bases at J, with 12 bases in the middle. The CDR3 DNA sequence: TGTGCCAGCAGCTCGTCGGACAGACCAGATACGCAGTATTTT. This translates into CASSSSDRPDTQYF. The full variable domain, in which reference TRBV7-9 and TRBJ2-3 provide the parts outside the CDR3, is DTGVSQNPRHKITKRGQNVTFRCDPISEHNRLYWYRQTLGQGPEFLTYFQNEAQLEKSRLLSDRFSAERPKGSFSTLEIQRTEQGDSAMYLCASSSSDRPDTQYFGPGTRLTVL.

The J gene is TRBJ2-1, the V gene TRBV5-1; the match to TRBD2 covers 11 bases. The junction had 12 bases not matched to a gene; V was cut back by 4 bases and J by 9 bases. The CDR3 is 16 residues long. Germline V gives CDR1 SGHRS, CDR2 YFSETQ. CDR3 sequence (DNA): TGCGCCAGCAGCCTAGGGACTAGCGGTCCCTGGGTTGAGCAGTTCTTC. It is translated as CASSLGTSGPWVEQFF. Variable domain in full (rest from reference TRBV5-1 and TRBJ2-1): KAGVTQTPRYLIKTRGQQVTLSCSPISGHRSVSWYQQTPGQGLQFLFEYFSETQRNKGNFPGRFSGRQFSNSRSEMNVSTLELGDSALYLCASSLGTSGPWVEQFFGPGTRLTVL.

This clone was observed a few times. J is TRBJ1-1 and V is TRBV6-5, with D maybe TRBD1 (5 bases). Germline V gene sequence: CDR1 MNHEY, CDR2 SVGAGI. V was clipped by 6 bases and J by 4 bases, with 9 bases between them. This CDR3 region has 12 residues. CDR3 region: CASSRAGTEAFF. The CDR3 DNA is TGTGCCAGCAGCAGGGCGGGCACTGAAGCTTTCTTT.

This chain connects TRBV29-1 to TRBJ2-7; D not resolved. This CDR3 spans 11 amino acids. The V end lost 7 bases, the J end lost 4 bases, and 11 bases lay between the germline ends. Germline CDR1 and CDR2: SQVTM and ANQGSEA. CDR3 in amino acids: CSASAYYEQYF. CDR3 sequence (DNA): TGCAGCGCCAGCGCTTATTACGAGCAGTACTTC.

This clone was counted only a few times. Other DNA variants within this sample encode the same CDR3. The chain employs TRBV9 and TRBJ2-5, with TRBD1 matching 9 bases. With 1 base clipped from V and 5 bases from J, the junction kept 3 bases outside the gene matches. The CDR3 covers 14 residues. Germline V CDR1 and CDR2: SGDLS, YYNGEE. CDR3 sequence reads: CASSVTGGWETQYF. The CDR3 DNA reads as TGTGCCAGCAGCGTAACAGGGGGCTGGGAGACCCAGTACTTC.

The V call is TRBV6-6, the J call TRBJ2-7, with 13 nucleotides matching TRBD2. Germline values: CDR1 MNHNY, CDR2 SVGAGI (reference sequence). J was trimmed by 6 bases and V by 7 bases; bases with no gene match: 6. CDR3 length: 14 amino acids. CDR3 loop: CASTRLAGGFEQYF. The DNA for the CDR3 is TGTGCCAGCACCAGACTAGCGGGAGGATTCGAGCAGTACTTC.

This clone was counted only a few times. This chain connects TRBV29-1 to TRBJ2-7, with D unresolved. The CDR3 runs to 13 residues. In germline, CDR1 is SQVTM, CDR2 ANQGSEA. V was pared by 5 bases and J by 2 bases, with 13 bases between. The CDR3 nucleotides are TGCAGCGTTCCCTTGGACGGAACCTACGAGCAGTACTTC. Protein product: CSVPLDGTYEQYF.

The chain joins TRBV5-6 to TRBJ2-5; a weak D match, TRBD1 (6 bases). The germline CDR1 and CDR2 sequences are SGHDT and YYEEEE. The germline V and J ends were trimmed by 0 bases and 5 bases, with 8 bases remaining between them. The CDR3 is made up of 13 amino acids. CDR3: CASSLVRGETQYF. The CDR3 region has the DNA TGTGCCAGCAGCTTGGTTAGGGGGGAGACCCAGTACTTC.

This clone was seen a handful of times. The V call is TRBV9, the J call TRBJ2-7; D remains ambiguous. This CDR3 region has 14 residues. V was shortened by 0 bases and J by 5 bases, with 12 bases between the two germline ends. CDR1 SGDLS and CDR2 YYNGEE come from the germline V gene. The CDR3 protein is CASSVASRQDEQYF. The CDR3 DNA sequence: TGTGCCAGCAGCGTAGCCAGTCGCCAGGACGAGCAGTACTTC.

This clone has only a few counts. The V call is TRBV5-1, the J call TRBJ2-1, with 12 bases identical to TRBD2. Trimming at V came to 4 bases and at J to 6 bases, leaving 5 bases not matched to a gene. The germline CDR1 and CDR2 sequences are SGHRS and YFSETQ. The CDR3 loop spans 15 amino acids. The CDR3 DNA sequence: TGCGCCAGCAGCCCCGGACTAGCGGGATTCAATGAGCAGTTCTTC. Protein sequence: CASSPGLAGFNEQFF.

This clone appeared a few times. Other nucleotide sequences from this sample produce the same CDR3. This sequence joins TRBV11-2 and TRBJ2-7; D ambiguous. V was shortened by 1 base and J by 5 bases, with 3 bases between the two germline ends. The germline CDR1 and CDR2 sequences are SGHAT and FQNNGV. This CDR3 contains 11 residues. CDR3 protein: CASSLVHEQYF. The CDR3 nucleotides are TGTGCCAGCAGCTTAGTACACGAGCAGTACTTC.

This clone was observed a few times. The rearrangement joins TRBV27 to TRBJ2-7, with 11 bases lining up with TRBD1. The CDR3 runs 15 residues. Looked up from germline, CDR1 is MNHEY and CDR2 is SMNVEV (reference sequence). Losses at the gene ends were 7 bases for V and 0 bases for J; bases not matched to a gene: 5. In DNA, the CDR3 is TGTGCCAGCACTACCGGGACAGGGGGCTCCTACGAGCAGTACTTC. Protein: CASTTGTGGSYEQYF.

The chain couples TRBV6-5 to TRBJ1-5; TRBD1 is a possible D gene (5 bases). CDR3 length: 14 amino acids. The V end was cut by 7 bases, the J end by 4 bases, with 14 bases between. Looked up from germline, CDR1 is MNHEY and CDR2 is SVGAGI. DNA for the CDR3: TGTGCCAGCACCAGTGGGGCTTTTAATCAGCCCCAGCATTTT. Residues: CASTSGAFNQPQHF.

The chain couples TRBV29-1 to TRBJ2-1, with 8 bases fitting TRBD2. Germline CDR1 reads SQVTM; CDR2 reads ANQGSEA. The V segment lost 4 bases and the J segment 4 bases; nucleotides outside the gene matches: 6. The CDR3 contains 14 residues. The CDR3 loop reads CSVAAIAGYNEQFF. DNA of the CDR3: TGCAGCGTTGCGGCGATAGCGGGATACAATGAGCAGTTCTTC.

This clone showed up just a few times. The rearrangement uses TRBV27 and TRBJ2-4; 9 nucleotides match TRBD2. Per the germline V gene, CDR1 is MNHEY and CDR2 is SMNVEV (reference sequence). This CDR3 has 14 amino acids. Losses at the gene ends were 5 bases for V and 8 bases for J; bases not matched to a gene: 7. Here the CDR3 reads CASSEPGLAYIQYF. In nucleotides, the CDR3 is TGTGCCAGCAGTGAACCGGGACTAGCATACATTCAGTACTTC.

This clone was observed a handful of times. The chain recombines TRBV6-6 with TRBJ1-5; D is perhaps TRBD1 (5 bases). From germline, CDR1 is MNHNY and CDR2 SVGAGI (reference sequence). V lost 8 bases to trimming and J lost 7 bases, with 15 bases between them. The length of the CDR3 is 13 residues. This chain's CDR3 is CASSTGERQPQHF. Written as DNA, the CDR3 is TGTGCCAGCTCCACGGGGGAGAGACAGCCCCAGCATTTT.

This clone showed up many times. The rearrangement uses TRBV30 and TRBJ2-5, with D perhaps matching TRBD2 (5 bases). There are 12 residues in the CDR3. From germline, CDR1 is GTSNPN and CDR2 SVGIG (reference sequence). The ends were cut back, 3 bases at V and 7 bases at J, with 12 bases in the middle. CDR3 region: CAWSGLLPTQYF. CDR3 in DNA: TGTGCCTGGAGCGGACTCCTACCGACCCAGTACTTC.

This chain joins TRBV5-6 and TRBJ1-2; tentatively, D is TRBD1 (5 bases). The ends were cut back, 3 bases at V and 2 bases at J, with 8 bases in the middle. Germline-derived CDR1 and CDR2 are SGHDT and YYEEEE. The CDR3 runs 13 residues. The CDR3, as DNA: TGTGCCAGCAGCTCGGGACCGAACTATGGCTACACCTTC. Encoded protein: CASSSGPNYGYTF.

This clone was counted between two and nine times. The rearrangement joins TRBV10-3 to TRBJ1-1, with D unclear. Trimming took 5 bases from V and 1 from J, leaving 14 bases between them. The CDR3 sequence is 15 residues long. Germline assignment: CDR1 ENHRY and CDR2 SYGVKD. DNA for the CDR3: TGTGCCATCAGTCATTCTACCGGAGAGAACACTGAAGCTTTCTTT. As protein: CAISHSTGENTEAFF.

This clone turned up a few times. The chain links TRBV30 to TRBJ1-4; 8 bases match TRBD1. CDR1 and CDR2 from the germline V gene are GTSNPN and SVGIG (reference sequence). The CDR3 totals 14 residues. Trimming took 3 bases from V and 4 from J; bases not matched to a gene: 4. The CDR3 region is CAWRQQGGNEKLFF. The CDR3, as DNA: TGTGCCTGGAGGCAACAGGGGGGTAATGAAAAACTGTTTTTT. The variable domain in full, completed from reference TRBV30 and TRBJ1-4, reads SQTIHQWPATLVQPVGSPLSLECTVEGTSNPNLYWYRQAAGRGLQLLFYSVGIGQISSEVPQNLSASRPQDRQFILSSKKLLLSDSGFYLCAWRQQGGNEKLFFGSGTQLSVL.